This T cell receptor (beta chain) appears in the sequencing data of a study of identical twins. The CDR3 is 15 residues long. Germline V CDR1 and CDR2: MNHEY, SMNVEV (reference sequence). V was pared by 5 bases and J by 8 bases, with 19 bases between. Via MiXCR, TCRdb re-called the 5' RACE reads, giving one row per CDR3 protein. This sample has under 900,000 distinct CDR3 sequences, with 10% to 15% found just once. Separately, the same data were catalogued under a study of yellow fever vaccine responses in identical twins.

The origin of this receptor is a young woman in good health. Sequencing used PBMCs. V gene TRBV27 combines with J gene TRBJ2-1; D could derive from TRBD1 or TRBD2 (5 bases each). CDR3 DNA sequence: TGTGCCAGCAGTCTCCGGGGCGGTGGTGTAGATGAGCAGTTCTTC. It translates to CASSLRGGGVDEQFF.